The 17 T cell receptor beta chains below come from one sample, sequenced in a study of early T cells in non-severe SARS-CoV-2 infection. One entry per CDR3 protein results from TCRdb running MiXCR on the 5' RACE reads. The top ten clones hold around 6.7% of a sample with under 85,000 distinct CDR3 sequences, roughly 10% of them seen once. The sequenced sample was whole blood. These receptors were collected from an adult who was a healthcare worker with PCR-confirmed SARS-CoV-2 infection or an uninfected control (not recorded which).

The table lists this clonotype with many counts. This chain connects TRBV20-1 to TRBJ1-5; D perhaps matches TRBD1 (6 bases). The V gene lost 5 bases and the J gene lost 2 bases, with 10 bases spanning the gap. In germline, CDR1 is DFQATT, CDR2 SNEGSKA (reference sequence). The CDR3 length is 13 residues. The CDR3 DNA reads TGCAGTGCTCATTCAGGGGGCAATCAGCCCCAGCATTTT. This sequence encodes CSAHSGGNQPQHF.

This clonotype has a handful of counts. CDR3 protein: CASLALGGTQQYF. CDR3 bases: TGTGCTTCCCTCGCTCTGGGCGGAACCCAGCAGTACTTC. The gene calls are TRBV30 and TRBJ2-7; D gene unclear. The V gene's germline CDR1 is GTSNPN and CDR2 SVGIG (reference sequence). The CDR3 is 13 residues long. Supplemented by reference TRBV30 and TRBJ2-7, the full variable domain reads SQTIHQWPATLVQPVGSPLSLECTVEGTSNPNLYWYRQAAGRGLQLLFYSVGIGQISSEVPQNLSASRPQDRQFILSSKKLLLSDSGFYLCASLALGGTQQYFGPGTRLTVT.

This clonotype was observed many times. The V and J genes are TRBV4-1 and TRBJ1-1, with a weak D call TRBD1 (5 bases). V was clipped by 1 base and J by 11 bases, with 14 bases between them. The V gene's germline CDR1 is MGHRA and CDR2 YSYEKL. CDR3 length: 13 residues. CDR3 sequence: CASSQVAGRHAFF. CDR3 DNA sequence: TGCGCCAGCAGCCAAGTGGCAGGGAGGCATGCTTTCTTT.

With respect to this clonotype: A read error is possible here, since a much larger clone lies one base away. The chain recombines TRBV10-3 with TRBJ2-7; 9 nucleotides line up with TRBD2. V lost 0 bases and J lost 0; bases outside the gene matches: 6. The germline CDR1 and CDR2 sequences are ENHRY and SYGVKD. The CDR3 has 17 amino acids. CDR3 loop: CAISESLAGTNSYEQYF. DNA for the CDR3: TGTGCCATCAGTGAGTCTCTAGCGGGAACAAACTCCTACGAGCAGTACTTC.

This clonotype was recorded at least ten times. The chain has TRBV29-1 and TRBJ2-1; no definite D call. V lost 2 bases and J 3 bases, leaving 8 bases between the germline ends. Germline V lookup: CDR1 SQVTM, CDR2 ANQGSEA. CDR3 length: 13 amino acids. CDR3 protein: CSVENTRYNEQFF. The DNA of the CDR3 is TGCAGCGTTGAAAACACCCGCTACAATGAGCAGTTCTTC.

In its sample, this clonotype was seen many times. The rearrangement joins TRBV9 to TRBJ2-5; TRBD2 matches 12 bases. Trimming took 3 bases from V and 1 from J; bases not matched to a gene: 4. CDR1 and CDR2 (germline): SGDLS, YYNGEE. CDR3 size: 16 residues. CDR3 amino acids: CASSALLAGGQETQYF. The CDR3 DNA reads as TGTGCCAGCAGCGCCTTACTAGCGGGGGGCCAAGAGACCCAGTACTTC.

The chain employs TRBV6-5 and TRBJ1-3; a possible D gene is TRBD1 (6 bases). Trimming shortened V by 1 base and J by 2 bases, and 15 bases separated the two germline ends. Germline V gene data show CDR1 as MNHEY and CDR2 as SVGAGI. This CDR3 has 17 residues. Here the CDR3 DNA reads TGTGCCAGCAGTTACTGGACACAGGGAACAACTGGAAACACCATATATTTT. Its protein product is CASSYWTQGTTGNTIYF.

This clonotype was recorded many times. This chain links TRBV20-1 with TRBJ2-1; 10 bases align to TRBD2. CDR3 size: 16 residues. Germline CDR1 reads DFQATT; CDR2 reads SNEGSKA (reference sequence). Trimming took 0 bases from V and 0 from J; bases not matched to a gene: 2. In nucleotides, the CDR3 is TGCAGTGCTAGAGACCAGCGGGAGGGCTCCTACAATGAGCAGTTCTTC. It translates to CSARDQREGSYNEQFF.

Only a few counts were recorded for this clonotype. CDR3 protein: CAISGRGGVETQYF. Written as DNA, the CDR3 is TGTGCCATCAGTGGCCGTGGAGGGGTAGAGACCCAGTACTTC. The chain has TRBV10-3 and TRBJ2-5; possibly TRBD2 for D (6 bases). V shed 4 bases and J shed 4 bases, with 13 bases lying between them. In germline, CDR1 is ENHRY, CDR2 SYGVKD. The CDR3 is made up of 14 amino acids.

This rearrangement joins TRBV29-1 to TRBJ2-3; 7 bases map to TRBD1. Germline loops: CDR1 SQVTM, CDR2 ANQGSEA. CDR3 length: 13 amino acids. The V segment lost 7 bases and the J segment 2 bases; nucleotides outside the gene matches: 6. The CDR3 DNA reads TGCAGCGGTGGACAGGTGATCACAGATACGCAGTATTTT. Protein sequence: CSGGQVITDTQYF.

This clonotype was seen only a few times. This rearrangement joins TRBV5-1 to TRBJ2-5; D gene uncertain. V shed 3 bases and J shed 0 bases, with 3 bases lying between them. Germline CDR1 is SGHRS and CDR2 is YFSETQ. The CDR3 totals 12 residues. The CDR3 here is CASSSNQETQYF. In nucleotides, the CDR3 is TGCGCCAGCAGCTCCAACCAAGAGACCCAGTACTTC.

The J gene is TRBJ2-2, the V gene TRBV7-6; tentatively, D is TRBD1 or TRBD2 (6 bases each). Trimming stripped 8 bases from V and 3 bases from J, with 16 bases between. The germline gives CDR1 SGHVS, CDR2 FNYEAQ. This CDR3 has 15 residues. CDR3 DNA sequence: TGTGCCAGCGGACTAACAGGGCGGGACACCGGGGAGCTGTTTTTT. Translated: CASGLTGRDTGELFF.

In its sample, this clonotype was seen a few times. A read error may produce the germline difference seen at one junction end. The chain joins TRBV10-3 to TRBJ2-1; 10 bases map to TRBD2. Germline lookup yields CDR1 ENHRY and CDR2 SYGVKD. The CDR3 loop spans 12 amino acids. The CDR3 sequence is CAIMASGSGWIF. DNA of the CDR3: TGTGCCATCATGGCTAGCGGGAGTGGATGGATCTTC.

The J gene is TRBJ2-1, the V gene TRBV29-1; D unresolved. V was pared by 7 bases and J by 7 bases, with 11 bases between. Per germline, CDR1 SQVTM and CDR2 ANQGSEA. This CDR3 spans 11 amino acids. This CDR3 is CSGRLVNEQFF. The CDR3 nucleotides are TGCAGCGGCCGGTTGGTGAATGAGCAGTTCTTC.

The CDR3 nucleotides read TGTGCCAGCAGTTTTCTAGGACAGGGGGCAGGGGAGCAGTTCTTC. Its translation is CASSFLGQGAGEQFF. V and J are TRBV28 and TRBJ2-1; 11 nucleotides match TRBD1. Looked up from germline, CDR1 is MDHEN and CDR2 is SYDVKM. This CDR3 is 15 amino acids long. V was clipped by 3 bases and J by 10 bases; unmatched bases: 8.

This clonotype has just a few counts. CDR3 coding DNA: TGTGCCAGTAGTGGGCGGACTCGGGGTGATGAAAAACTGTTTTTT. This gives the protein CASSGRTRGDEKLFF. The J gene is TRBJ1-4, the V gene TRBV19; the D is unclear. V lost 5 bases and J 6 bases, leaving 16 bases between the germline ends. Germline values: CDR1 LNHDA, CDR2 SQIVND (reference sequence). The CDR3 spans 15 residues.

This clonotype was seen many times. This chain connects TRBV7-9 to TRBJ1-4; 11 bases match TRBD1. CDR1 and CDR2 from the germline V gene are SEHNR and FQNEAQ (reference sequence). The CDR3 spans 16 residues. V shed 5 bases and J 3 bases; nucleotides not matched to a gene: 5. The CDR3 sequence is CASSHGQGAPNEKLFF. CDR3 nucleotide sequence: TGTGCCAGCAGCCACGGACAGGGGGCTCCTAATGAAAAACTGTTTTTT.